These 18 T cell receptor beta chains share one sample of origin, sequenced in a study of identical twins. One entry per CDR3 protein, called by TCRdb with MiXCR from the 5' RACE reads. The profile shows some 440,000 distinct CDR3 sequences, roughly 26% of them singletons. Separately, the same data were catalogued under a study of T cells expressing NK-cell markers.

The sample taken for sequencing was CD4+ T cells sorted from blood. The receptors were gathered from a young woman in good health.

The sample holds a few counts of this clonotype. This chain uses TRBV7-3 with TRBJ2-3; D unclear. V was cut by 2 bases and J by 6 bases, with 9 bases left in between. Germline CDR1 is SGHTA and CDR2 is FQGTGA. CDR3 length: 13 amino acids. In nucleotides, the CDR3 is TGTGCCAGCAGCTTAGGGTATGGGGATACGCAGTATTTT. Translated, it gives CASSLGYGDTQYF.

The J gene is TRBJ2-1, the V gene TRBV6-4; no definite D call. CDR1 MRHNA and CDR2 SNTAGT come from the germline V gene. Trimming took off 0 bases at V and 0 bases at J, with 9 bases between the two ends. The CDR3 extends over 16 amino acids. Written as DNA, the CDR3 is TGTGCCAGCAGTGACTCGAGCTACGGCTCCTACAATGAGCAGTTCTTC. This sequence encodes CASSDSSYGSYNEQFF.

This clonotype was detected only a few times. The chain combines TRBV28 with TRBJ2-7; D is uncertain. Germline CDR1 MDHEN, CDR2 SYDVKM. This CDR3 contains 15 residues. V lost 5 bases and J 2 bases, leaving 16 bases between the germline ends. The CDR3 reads CASSPPGPLTYEQYF. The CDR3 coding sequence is TGTGCCAGCAGTCCCCCAGGACCTCTTACCTACGAGCAGTACTTC.

For the CDR3, the DNA is TGTGCCAGCAGTCCCCGGACGGAAGCGAACACCGGGGAGCTGTTTTTT. Translated, it gives CASSPRTEANTGELFF. J is TRBJ2-2 and V is TRBV7-3; D is uncertain. Germline loops: CDR1 SGHTA, CDR2 FQGTGA. The germline V and J ends were trimmed by 6 bases and 0 bases, with 14 bases remaining between them. The CDR3 is made up of 16 amino acids.

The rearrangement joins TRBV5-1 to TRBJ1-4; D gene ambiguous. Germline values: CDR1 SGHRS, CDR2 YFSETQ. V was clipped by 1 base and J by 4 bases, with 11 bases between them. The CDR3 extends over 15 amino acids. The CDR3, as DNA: TGCGCCAGCAGCTTGATCGCAAGTCATAATGAAAAACTGTTTTTT. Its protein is CASSLIASHNEKLFF.

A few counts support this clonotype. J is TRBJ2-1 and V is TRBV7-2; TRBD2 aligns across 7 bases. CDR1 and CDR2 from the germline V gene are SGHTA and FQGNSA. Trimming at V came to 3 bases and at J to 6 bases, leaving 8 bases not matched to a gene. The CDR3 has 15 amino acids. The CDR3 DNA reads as TGTGCCAGCAGCTTTGCAGCGGGAAGCATCAATGAGCAGTTCTTC. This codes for CASSFAAGSINEQFF.

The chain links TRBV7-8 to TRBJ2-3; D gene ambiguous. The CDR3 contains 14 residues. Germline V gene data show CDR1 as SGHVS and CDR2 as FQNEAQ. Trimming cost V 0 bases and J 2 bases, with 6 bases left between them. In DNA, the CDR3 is TGTGCCAGCAGCTTAGCGATTTACACAGATACGCAGTATTTT. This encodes CASSLAIYTDTQYF.

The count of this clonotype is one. The CDR3 here is CSASPRGGREETQYF. CDR3 in DNA: TGCAGTGCTAGCCCCCGGGGGGGACGAGAAGAGACCCAGTACTTC. The chain employs TRBV20-1 and TRBJ2-5; the match to TRBD2 covers 8 bases. V trimming: 3 bases; J trimming: 3 bases; junction bases outside the gene matches: 9. CDR1 and CDR2 (germline): DFQATT, SNEGSKA (reference sequence). The CDR3 covers 15 residues.

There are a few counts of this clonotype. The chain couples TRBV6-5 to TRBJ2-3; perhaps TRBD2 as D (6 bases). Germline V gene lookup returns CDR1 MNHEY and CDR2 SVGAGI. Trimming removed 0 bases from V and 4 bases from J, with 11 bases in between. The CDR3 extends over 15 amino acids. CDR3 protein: CASSYSGEEADTQYF. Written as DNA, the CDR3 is TGTGCCAGCAGTTACTCGGGGGAGGAGGCAGATACGCAGTATTTT.

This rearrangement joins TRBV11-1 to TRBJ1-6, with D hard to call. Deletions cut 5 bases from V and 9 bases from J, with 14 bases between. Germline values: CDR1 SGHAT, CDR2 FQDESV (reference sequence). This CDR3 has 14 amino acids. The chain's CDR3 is CASSELGGSSPLHF. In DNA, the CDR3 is TGTGCCAGCAGCGAGCTGGGAGGGAGTTCACCCCTCCACTTT.

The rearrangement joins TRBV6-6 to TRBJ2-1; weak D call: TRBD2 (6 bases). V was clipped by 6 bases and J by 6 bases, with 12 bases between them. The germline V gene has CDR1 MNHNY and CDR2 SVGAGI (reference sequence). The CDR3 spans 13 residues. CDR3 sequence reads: CASRGSGVNEQFF. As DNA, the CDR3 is TGTGCCAGCAGAGGTTCGGGGGTCAATGAGCAGTTCTTC.

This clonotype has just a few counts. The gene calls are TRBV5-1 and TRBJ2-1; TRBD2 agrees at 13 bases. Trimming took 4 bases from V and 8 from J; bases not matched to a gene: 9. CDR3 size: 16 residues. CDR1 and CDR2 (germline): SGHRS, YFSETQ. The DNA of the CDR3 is TGCGCCAGCAGCCCTCACCGACTAGCGGGAGGCTATGAGCAGTTCTTC. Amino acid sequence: CASSPHRLAGGYEQFF.

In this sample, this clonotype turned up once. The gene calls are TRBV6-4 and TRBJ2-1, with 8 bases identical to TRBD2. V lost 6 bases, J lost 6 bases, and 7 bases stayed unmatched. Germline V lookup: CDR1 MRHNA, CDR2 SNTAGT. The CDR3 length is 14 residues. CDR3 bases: TGTGCCAGCAGCCGGGAGGGCCGATCCAATGAGCAGTTCTTC. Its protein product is CASSREGRSNEQFF.

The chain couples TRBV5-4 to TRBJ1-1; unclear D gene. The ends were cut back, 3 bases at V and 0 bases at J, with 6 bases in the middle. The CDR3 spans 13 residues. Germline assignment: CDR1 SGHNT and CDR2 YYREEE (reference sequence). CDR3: CASSSHLNTEAFF. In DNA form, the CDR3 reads TGTGCCAGCAGCTCTCACCTGAACACTGAAGCTTTCTTT.

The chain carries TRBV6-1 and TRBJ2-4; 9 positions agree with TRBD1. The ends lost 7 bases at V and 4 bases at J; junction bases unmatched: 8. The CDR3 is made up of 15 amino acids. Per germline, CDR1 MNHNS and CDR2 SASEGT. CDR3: CASKGQGYLKNIQYF. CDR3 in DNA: TGTGCCAGCAAGGGACAGGGCTATTTGAAAAACATTCAGTACTTC.

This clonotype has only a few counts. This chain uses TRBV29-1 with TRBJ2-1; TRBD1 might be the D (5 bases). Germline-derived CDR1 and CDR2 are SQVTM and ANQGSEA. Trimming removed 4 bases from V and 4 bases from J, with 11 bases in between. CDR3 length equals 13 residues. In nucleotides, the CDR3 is TGCAGCGTTGTACGGACAACTTACAATGAGCAGTTCTTC. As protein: CSVVRTTYNEQFF.

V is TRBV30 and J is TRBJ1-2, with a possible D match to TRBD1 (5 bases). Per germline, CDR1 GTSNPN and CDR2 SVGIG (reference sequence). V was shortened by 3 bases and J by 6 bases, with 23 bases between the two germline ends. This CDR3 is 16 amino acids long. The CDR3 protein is CAWSRDAANRYDGYTF. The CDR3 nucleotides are TGTGCCTGGAGCCGGGACGCCGCCAACCGCTATGATGGCTACACCTTC.

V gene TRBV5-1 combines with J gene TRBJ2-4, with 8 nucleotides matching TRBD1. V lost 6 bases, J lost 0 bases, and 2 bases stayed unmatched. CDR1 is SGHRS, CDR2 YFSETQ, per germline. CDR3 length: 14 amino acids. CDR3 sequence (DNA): TGCGCCAGCACGCAGGGGGCAGCCAAAAACATTCAGTACTTC. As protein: CASTQGAAKNIQYF. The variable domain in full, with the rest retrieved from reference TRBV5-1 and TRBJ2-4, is KAGVTQTPRYLIKTRGQQVTLSCSPISGHRSVSWYQQTPGQGLQFLFEYFSETQRNKGNFPGRFSGRQFSNSRSEMNVSTLELGDSALYLCASTQGAAKNIQYFGAGTRLSVL.